A selection of T cell receptor beta chains follows, all from one sample in a study of post-analysis software for immune sequencing data. TCRdb reanalysed the PCR reads using MiXCR and keeps one entry per CDR3 protein. The sample lists around 500,000 distinct CDR3 sequences; about a third were seen once. The sample taken for sequencing was blood. Receptors originate from a girl aged 2-17 years with multiple sclerosis. Both conserved end residues are part of each CDR3. The D gene is left open where the match is weak. Clone size, where shown, is once, few, many, or a class for clones that have expanded.

size	D	J	V	DNA	CDR3
NA	NA	TRBJ2-1	TRBV7-3	TGTGCCAGCAGCTTATTGGGTTTAGCGAGGGGGCAGTTCTTC	CASSLLGLARGQFF
NA	NA	TRBJ1-1	TRBV12-3/TRBV12-4	TGTGCCAGCAGTTTAAGCGCGGGGGGGCGTCCGGCTTTCTTT	CASSLSAGGRPAFF
NA	NA	TRBJ1-1	TRBV2	TGTGCCAGCAGTGCGGTACTTAGGGTCACGAACACTGAAGCTTTCTTT	CASSAVLRVTNTEAFF
few	NA	TRBJ2-1	TRBV7-7	TGTGCTAGCAGCTCCCGGGATGGTAGCTCCTACAATGAGCAGTTCTTC	CASSSRDGSSYNEQFF
once	TRBD1	TRBJ1-2	TRBV27	TGTGCCAGCAGGTTATTGGGACAGGGCTATGGCTACACCTTC	CASRLLGQGYGYTF
NA	NA	TRBJ1-2	TRBV4-1	TGCGCCAGCAGCCAAGTTTTTCCGGGCGACCGGTATGGCTACACCTTC	CASSQVFPGDRYGYTF
NA	TRBD2	TRBJ2-7	TRBV18	TGTGCCAGCTCACCTTCGATAGCGGGGTATGACGAGCAGTACTTC	CASSPSIAGYDEQYF
NA	NA	TRBJ1-3	TRBV4-1	TGCGCCAGCAGCCAGGGCCCTCAGGCCTCTGGAAACACCATATATTTT	CASSQGPQASGNTIYF
NA	TRBD2	TRBJ2-1	TRBV5-1	TGCGCCAGCAGCTTGGGGGGCGGGAGCGCGAATGAGCAGTTCTTC	CASSLGGGSANEQFF
NA	NA	TRBJ2-1	TRBV20-1	TGCAGTGCTAGGGACGCCGGGCCCGGGAAGGATGAGCAGTTCTTC	CSARDAGPGKDEQFF
NA	NA	TRBJ1-6	TRBV5-1	TGCGCCAGCAGCCACCCCACCAATAATTCACCCCTCCACTTT	CASSHPTNNSPLHF
few	NA	TRBJ2-4	TRBV27	TGTGCCAGCAGTTTCCAGGGGTCTTACAACATTCAGTACTTC	CASSFQGSYNIQYF
few	TRBD1	TRBJ2-7	TRBV10-3	TGTGCCATCATGGGACAGTCACGAAACGAGCAGTACTTC	CAIMGQSRNEQYF
NA	NA	TRBJ2-5	TRBV4-1	TGCGCCAGCAGCCCACCTGACGGGGGCGGTTGGGAGACCCAGTACTTC	CASSPPDGGGWETQYF
many	NA	TRBJ2-3	TRBV5-6	TGTGCCAGCAAGGGGCGGGGAACAGATACGCAGTATTTT	CASKGRGTDTQYF
NA	NA	TRBJ2-2	TRBV10-3	TGTGCCATCAGTGAGGGAGGCCTGGAAAACACCGGGGAGCTGTTTTTT	CAISEGGLENTGELFF
NA	TRBD1	TRBJ1-2	TRBV6-6	TGTGCCAGCAGTTACAAGACGACAGGGGGCGCCTATGGCTACACCTTC	CASSYKTTGGAYGYTF
few	NA	TRBJ2-5	TRBV7-9	TGTGCCAGCAGCTTCGTACCAGAGACCCAGTACTTC	CASSFVPETQYF
NA	NA	TRBJ2-5	TRBV24-1	TGTGCCACCAGTGATTTGAGGCAGAACAATCAAGAGACCCAGTACTTC	CATSDLRQNNQETQYF
NA	NA	TRBJ2-3	TRBV11-2	TGTGCCAGCACCCTAGGGCGGGCAAGCACAGATACGCAGTATTTT	CASTLGRASTDTQYF
NA	NA	TRBJ2-3	TRBV6-6	TGTGCCAGCAGGGTGTCCGGGGTGCAGTATTTT	CASRVSGVQYF
NA	NA	TRBJ2-3	TRBV9	TGTGCCAGCAGCGTAGATGAAGGGGACGCCTTCACAGATACGCAGTATTTT	CASSVDEGDAFTDTQYF
few	NA	TRBJ2-4	TRBV19	TGTGCCAGTAATGACGAAGCCAAAAACATTCAGTACTTC	CASNDEAKNIQYF
few	NA	TRBJ2-7	TRBV7-9	TGTGCCAGCAGCTTAGCGAGTACTTCCGGGGAGCAGTACTTC	CASSLASTSGEQYF
few	TRBD1	TRBJ1-2	TRBV29-1	TGCAGCGTGGGAGGGACAGCGGGGGTCGGGTATGGCTACACCTTC	CSVGGTAGVGYGYTF
NA	TRBD1	TRBJ2-1	TRBV14	TGTGCCAGCAGTTTATTCCGGGACAGTAACAATGAGCAGTTCTTC	CASSLFRDSNNEQFF
NA	TRBD2	TRBJ2-4	TRBV20-1	TGCAGTGCTAGTGTCCTAGCGGGGGGCCTAGCCAAAAACATTCAGTACTTC	CSASVLAGGLAKNIQYF
NA	NA	TRBJ2-1	TRBV20-1	TGCAGTGCAGGGGGGGCTAGCCACTCCTACAATGAGCAGTTCTTC	CSAGGASHSYNEQFF
NA	TRBD2	TRBJ2-5	TRBV5-8	TGTGCCAGCAGCTCCGACCGGGGAGGGAGCGGGGAGACCCAGTACTTC	CASSSDRGGSGETQYF
once	TRBD1	TRBJ1-1	TRBV13	TGTGCCAGCAGCTTTTCCTACGGGACAGGAACTATGAACACTGAAGCTTTCTTT	CASSFSYGTGTMNTEAFF
NA	NA	TRBJ1-5	TRBV6-1	TGTGCCAGCAAGGGTGGAAATCAGCCCCAGCATTTT	CASKGGNQPQHF
NA	NA	TRBJ2-3	TRBV3-1	TGTGCCAGCAGCCAAGGACCAGGACGAAGCACAGATACGCAGTATTTT	CASSQGPGRSTDTQYF
NA	TRBD1	TRBJ2-5	TRBV6-1	TGTGCCAGCAGTGAAGGACAGGGGGCTTATCTAGAGACCCAGTACTTC	CASSEGQGAYLETQYF
NA	NA	TRBJ1-5	TRBV5-6	TGTGCCAGCAGCTTGGGCGGCGACACCTCTCGCCCCCAGCATTTT	CASSLGGDTSRPQHF
NA	NA	TRBJ2-3	TRBV6-1	TGTGCCAGCAGTGTATACAGGGATACGAAGGATATGCAGTATTTT	CASSVYRDTKDMQYF
NA	NA	TRBJ2-3	TRBV6-2/TRBV6-3	TGTGCCAGCAGTTACTTGGACAGCACAGATACGCAGTATTTT	CASSYLDSTDTQYF
NA	NA	TRBJ2-1	TRBV11-2	TGTGCCAGCAGCTTAGTCGGGGGGCTGAGCTACAATGAGCAGTTCTTC	CASSLVGGLSYNEQFF
NA	NA	TRBJ2-7	TRBV7-9	TGTGCCAGCAGCAGGGGGGGGGATTACTACGAGCAGTACTTC	CASSRGGDYYEQYF
NA	TRBD2	TRBJ2-5	TRBV5-1	TGCGCCAGCGGCGAGGCGGGGGGCCCCCAAGAGACCCAGTACTTC	CASGEAGGPQETQYF
NA	TRBD1	TRBJ2-5	TRBV20-1	TGCAGTGCCCCTGGGACAGCCGTAACGAAGACCCAGTACTTC	CSAPGTAVTKTQYF
NA	NA	TRBJ2-1	TRBV5-1	TGCGCCAGCAGCTTGGCCTCTCAGGGGCGAGTGGGCAATGAGCAGTTCTTC	CASSLASQGRVGNEQFF
few	NA	TRBJ2-7	TRBV5-1	TGCGCCAGCAGCTTGTTGGCAGGGTCCACCTACGAGCAGTACTTC	CASSLLAGSTYEQYF
NA	TRBD2	TRBJ2-2	TRBV10-3	TGTGCCATCAGTGAGCGGTGGGGGGGAGCGAACACCGGGGAGCTGTTTTTT	CAISERWGGANTGELFF
few	TRBD2	TRBJ2-1	TRBV7-2	TGTGCCAGCAGCCTTACTAGCGTTTACAATGAGCAGTTCTTC	CASSLTSVYNEQFF
NA	NA	TRBJ1-2	TRBV12-3/TRBV12-4	TGTGCCAGCAGTCCTTCCACCATGCGGGGCTACACCTTC	CASSPSTMRGYTF
NA	NA	TRBJ1-6	TRBV20-1	TGCAGTGCTAGAGATAACGGGATGGTACCCCTCCACTTT	CSARDNGMVPLHF
few	TRBD2	TRBJ2-1	TRBV20-1	TGCAGTGCTAGGGAGCGGGGAGCAATCTACAATGAGCAGTTCTTC	CSARERGAIYNEQFF
few	NA	TRBJ2-3	TRBV6-5	TGTGCCAGCAGTTACTCTAGGTTTAGTGGGGTCTATACGCAGTATTTT	CASSYSRFSGVYTQYF
many	TRBD2	TRBJ2-5	TRBV20-1	TGCAGTGCTAGAGGGACTAGCGGGCAAGAGACCCAGTACTTC	CSARGTSGQETQYF
NA	TRBD1	TRBJ2-5	TRBV20-1	TGCAGTGCTAGGGACAGGGGCAAACAAGAGACCCAGTACTTC	CSARDRGKQETQYF
NA	TRBD1	TRBJ1-1	TRBV7-2	TGTGCCAGCAGCCGTGACAGGGTGTTCACTGAAGCTTTCTTT	CASSRDRVFTEAFF
many	NA	TRBJ1-2	TRBV4-1	TGCGCCAGCAGCCAAGGAACTTACGGCTACACCTTC	CASSQGTYGYTF
few	NA	TRBJ2-1	TRBV5-1	TGCGCCAGCAGTGGGGGCGGTGACGAGCAGTTCTTC	CASSGGGDEQFF
NA	TRBD1	TRBJ2-3	TRBV7-2	TGTGCCAGCAGCGACGACAGGGGCGGATGGGGAGATACGCAGTATTTT	CASSDDRGGWGDTQYF